This record looks at one T cell receptor beta chain sequence and its context. The CDR3 runs 16 residues. CDR1 and CDR2 (germline): LGHNA, YSLEER. V was cut by 3 bases and J by 1 base, with 16 bases left in between. The data stem from a study of shared clonotypes between healthy human individuals. Clones were read by immunoSEQ multiplex PCR, and TCRdb kept only the in-frame ones, dropping some. Altogether 2 million or so clones are present, roughly 94% being singletons, with the ten largest covering 0.1% to 0.15%. This TCR came from a man between 18 and 35 years old in good health. The chain couples TRBV4-3 to TRBJ2-7; D is ambiguous. Sequenced input: naive CD4+ T cells sorted from blood. Subset reported: CD45RA+ positively selected. CDR3 residues: CASSQWWAVGSYEQYF. CDR3 in DNA: TGCGCCAGCAGCCAGTGGTGGGCAGTGGGTTCCTACGAGCAGTACTTC.